One T cell receptor beta chain is described in this entry. This entry is derived from a study of sequential checkpoint blockade in melanoma. The overall study: Both treatment sequences were followed by maintenance nivolumab.

As for treatment: randomized to nivolumab then ipilimumab (arm A) or the reverse (arm B). None of the patients previously received DNA-damaging chemotherapy. The data were produced by immunoSEQ multiplex PCR, yet TCRdb's version contains in-frame clones alone and is incomplete. The sample shows approximately 12,000 clones, 82% of them seen only once. The origin of this receptor is a human donor with melanoma. The sample in question was CD8+ T cells sorted from blood (inferred from file names), obtained from a patient given nivolumab and ipilimumab in sequence.

CDR3 amino acids: CASSMGSGDNQPQHF. CDR3 coding DNA: TGTGCCAGTAGTATGGGTTCCGGGGACAATCAGCCCCAGCATTTT. The genes are TRBV19 and TRBJ1-5; D gene unclear. This CDR3 comprises 15 residues. The germline V gene encodes CDR1 LNHDA and CDR2 SQIVND (reference sequence). V lost 3 bases and J lost 3, with 12 bases in between.